The clone carrying this T cell receptor beta chain was found a few times. Its cognate antigen is unknown. Noted time point: patch test 2, 6 weeks after DPC sensitization. Specified treatment: therapeutic diphenylcyclopropenone sensitization with weekly scalp DPC. Drawing of blood took place ahead of applying each patch test. Looked up from germline, CDR1 is SEHNR and CDR2 is FQNEAQ (reference sequence). The CDR3 length is 16 residues. Losses at the gene ends were 4 bases for V and 2 bases for J; bases not matched to a gene: 6. This specimen comes from a study of human T cells and chemical hapten exposure. Study background: How much TCR each sample yielded varied, mostly because pooled library volumes differed slightly.

In the source study's methods: TCR counts had a median of about 99,000 per sample and spanned roughly 23,224 to 690,600. TCRdb redid the calling of the RACE reads with MiXCR, one entry per CDR3 protein. These V and J calls are TCRdb output, not the study's own analysis. The sample holds roughly 30,000 distinct CDR3 sequences, 8% to 9.5% seen once. Findings and limits, study-wide: Healthy people's immune response may differ from that of the donors, who had alopecia.

The sample was whole blood, taken in connection with sensitization to the hapten diphenylcyclopropenone (DPC). The rearrangement uses TRBV7-9 and TRBJ2-2; 8 nucleotides match TRBD1. The clonotype was recovered from a young man with alopecia areata. Some clones in this sample may be carry-over from other donors' samples. DNA for the CDR3: TGTGCCAGCAGCTCTCGACAGGGGATTAACACCGGGGAGCTGTTTTTT. Amino acids: CASSSRQGINTGELFF.